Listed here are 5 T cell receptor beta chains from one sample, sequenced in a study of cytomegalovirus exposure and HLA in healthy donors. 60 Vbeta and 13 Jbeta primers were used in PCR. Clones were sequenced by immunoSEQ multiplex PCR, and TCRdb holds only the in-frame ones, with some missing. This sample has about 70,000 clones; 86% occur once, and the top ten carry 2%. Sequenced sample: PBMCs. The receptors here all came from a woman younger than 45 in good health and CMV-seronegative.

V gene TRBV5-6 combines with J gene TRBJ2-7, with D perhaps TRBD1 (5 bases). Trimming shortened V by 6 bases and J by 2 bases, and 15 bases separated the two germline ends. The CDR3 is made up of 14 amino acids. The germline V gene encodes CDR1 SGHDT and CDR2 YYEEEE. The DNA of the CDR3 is TGTGCCAGCACCCAGGTAGGGGTCCCCTACGAGCAGTACTTC. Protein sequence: CASTQVGVPYEQYF.

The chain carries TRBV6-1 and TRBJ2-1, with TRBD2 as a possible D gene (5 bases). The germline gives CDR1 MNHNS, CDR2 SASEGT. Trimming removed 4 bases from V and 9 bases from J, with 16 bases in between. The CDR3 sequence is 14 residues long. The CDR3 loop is CASSARGGESEQFF. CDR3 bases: TGTGCCAGCAGTGCTAGAGGAGGTGAAAGTGAGCAGTTCTTC.

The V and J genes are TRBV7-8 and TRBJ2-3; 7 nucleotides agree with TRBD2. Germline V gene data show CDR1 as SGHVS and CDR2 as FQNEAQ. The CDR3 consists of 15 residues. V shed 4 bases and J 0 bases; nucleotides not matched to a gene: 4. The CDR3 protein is CASSWGGASTDTQYF. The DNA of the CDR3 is TGTGCCAGCAGCTGGGGAGGGGCGAGCACAGATACGCAGTATTTT.

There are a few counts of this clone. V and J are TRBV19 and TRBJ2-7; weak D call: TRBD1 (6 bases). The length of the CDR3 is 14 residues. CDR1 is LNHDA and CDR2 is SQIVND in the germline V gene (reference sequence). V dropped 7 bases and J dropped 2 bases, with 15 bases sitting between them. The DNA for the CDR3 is TGTGCCAGTACCCCCCGGGACAAAGCCTACGAGCAGTACTTC. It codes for CASTPRDKAYEQYF.

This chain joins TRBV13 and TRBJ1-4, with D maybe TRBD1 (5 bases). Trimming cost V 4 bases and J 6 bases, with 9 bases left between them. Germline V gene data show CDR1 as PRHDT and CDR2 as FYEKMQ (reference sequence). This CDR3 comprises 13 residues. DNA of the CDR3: TGTGCCAGCAGCTCCGGGGGGTATGAAAAACTGTTTTTT. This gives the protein CASSSGGYEKLFF.